The 31 T cell receptor beta chains in this list originate from one sample, sequenced in a study of T-cell memory formation after mild COVID-19. TCRdb analysed the 5' RACE reads with MiXCR anew, one entry per CDR3 protein. This sample yields approximately 230,000 distinct CDR3 sequences, of which about a sixth are seen a single time; 3.5% belongs to the top ten. The sample consisted of PBMCs or a T cell subset sorted from them (not recorded which). The receptors were gathered from a man younger than 30 who had mild COVID-19 (a few samples of this study predate the infection). Cell type and time point are not known.

This clonotype was counted many times. The J gene is TRBJ2-7, the V gene TRBV12-3 or TRBV12-4; 11 bases map to TRBD1. Trimming at V came to 4 bases and at J to 4 bases, leaving 6 bases not matched to a gene. This CDR3 is 15 amino acids long. The CDR3 DNA is TGTGCCAGCAGTTGGAGGACAGGGGGCCGGTACGAGCAGTACTTC. This translates into CASSWRTGGRYEQYF.

CDR3 nucleotide sequence: TGCAGCGTTCTGGGGGACAGCCTCTCCTACGAGCAGTACTTC. Translating it yields CSVLGDSLSYEQYF. This chain connects TRBV29-1 to TRBJ2-7; 7 bases match TRBD1. Trimming took 5 bases from V and 0 from J; bases not matched to a gene: 7. Germline CDR1 SQVTM, CDR2 ANQGSEA. This CDR3 has 14 amino acids.

DNA for the CDR3: TGTGCCAGCAGCTTGTGGCTCGCGACACCCCTCCACTTT. Translated: CASSLWLATPLHF. The chain is built from TRBV7-2 and TRBJ1-6; D gene ambiguous. V was clipped by 3 bases and J by 11 bases, with 11 bases between them. This CDR3 comprises 13 residues. Germline loops: CDR1 SGHTA, CDR2 FQGNSA.

This sequence joins TRBV18 and TRBJ1-1, with a possible D match to TRBD1 (5 bases). The CDR3 extends over 14 amino acids. Trimming took off 3 bases at V and 5 bases at J, with 13 bases between the two ends. Germline V CDR1 and CDR2: KGHSH, LQKENI. In DNA, the CDR3 is TGTGCCAGCTCACCGGAACAGGTGGGAACTGAAGCTTTCTTT. This sequence encodes CASSPEQVGTEAFF.

The table lists this clonotype with a few counts. The rearrangement links TRBV20-1 to TRBJ2-1; 13 positions match TRBD2. V lost 5 bases and J lost 6; bases outside the gene matches: 4. Germline CDR1 reads DFQATT; CDR2 reads SNEGSKA (reference sequence). There are 14 residues in the CDR3. The CDR3 sequence: CSAHTSGGANEQFF. Here the CDR3 DNA reads TGCAGTGCTCATACTAGCGGGGGGGCCAATGAGCAGTTCTTC.

This clonotype was observed a handful of times. The V gene is TRBV20-1, the J gene TRBJ1-6, with TRBD1 identical over 9 bases. This CDR3 contains 14 residues. Germline V lookup: CDR1 DFQATT, CDR2 SNEGSKA (reference sequence). Unmatched junction bases numbered 9, after V lost 6 bases and J lost 9 bases. The CDR3 region is CSANPGQGISPLHF. The CDR3 DNA reads TGCAGTGCAAACCCGGGACAGGGTATTTCACCCCTCCACTTT.

J is TRBJ2-7 and V is TRBV6-5; 8 bases fit TRBD2. The trim removed 0 bases at V and 4 bases at J, leaving 5 bases unmatched. The germline gives CDR1 MNHEY, CDR2 SVGAGI. This CDR3 contains 15 residues. In nucleotides, the CDR3 is TGTGCCAGCAGTTACTCTGCGGGGGGCCTGTACGAGCAGTACTTC. Translating it yields CASSYSAGGLYEQYF.

The gene calls are TRBV18 and TRBJ2-5, with a tentative D call TRBD1 (5 bases). This CDR3 region has 14 residues. Trimming shortened V by 0 bases and J by 5 bases, and 10 bases separated the two germline ends. Germline CDR1 is KGHSH and CDR2 is LQKENI. The CDR3 loop is CASSPPTDRETQYF. CDR3 nucleotide sequence: TGTGCCAGCTCACCACCGACAGATAGGGAGACCCAGTACTTC.

V usage is TRBV5-6 and J usage is TRBJ2-2; D perhaps matches TRBD2 (6 bases). This CDR3 has 15 residues. With 7 bases removed from V and 6 bases from J, the gap between germline ends came to 19 bases. The germline V gene encodes CDR1 SGHDT and CDR2 YYEEEE. The CDR3 coding sequence is TGTGCCAGCCGCCCGCTGGGGGGAGCGGCCGGGGAGCTGTTTTTT. This sequence encodes CASRPLGGAAGELFF. Using reference TRBV5-6 and TRBJ2-2 for the parts outside the CDR3, the full variable domain is DAGVTQSPTHLIKTRGQQVTLRCSPKSGHDTVSWYQQALGQGPQFIFQYYEEEERQRGNFPDRFSGHQFPNYSSELNVNALLLGDSALYLCASRPLGGAAGELFFGEGSRLTVL.

A few counts support this clonotype. J is TRBJ2-3 and V is TRBV20-1, with 8 bases identical to TRBD2. The CDR3 sequence is 16 residues long. The germline V gene has CDR1 DFQATT and CDR2 SNEGSKA (reference sequence). CDR3 nucleotides: TGCACCGGGGCGGGCGGGGGGCCTGTGGGCACAGATACGCAGTATTTT. It encodes CTGAGGGPVGTDTQYF.

The chain carries TRBV5-6 and TRBJ1-5; 9 bases are a match to TRBD1. Germline assignment: CDR1 SGHDT and CDR2 YYEEEE. CDR3 length: 17 amino acids. The V segment lost 3 bases and the J segment 0 bases; nucleotides outside the gene matches: 7. CDR3 DNA: TGTGCCAGCAGCTGGGACAGGGAGATATATAGCAATCAGCCCCAGCATTTT. Protein sequence: CASSWDREIYSNQPQHF.

This clonotype turned up a few times. This chain connects TRBV2 to TRBJ2-1; TRBD1 is a possible D gene (6 bases). V was clipped by 5 bases and J by 5 bases, with 13 bases between them. The CDR3 contains 14 residues. The germline V gene has CDR1 SNHLY and CDR2 FYNNEI. The CDR3 loop reads CASSLEGVDNEQFF. In DNA, the CDR3 is TGTGCCAGCAGTCTAGAGGGGGTGGACAATGAGCAGTTCTTC.

The chain combines TRBV2 with TRBJ1-1, with D uncertain. The CDR3 spans 15 residues. Deletions cut 4 bases from V and 1 base from J, with 13 bases between. The germline V gene has CDR1 SNHLY and CDR2 FYNNEI. CDR3 residues: CASSALWPQNTEAFF. CDR3 nucleotides: TGTGCCAGCAGTGCACTCTGGCCCCAGAACACTGAAGCTTTCTTT.

This clonotype has just a few counts. This chain joins TRBV19 and TRBJ2-2, with TRBD1 matching over 8 bases. The CDR3 loop spans 15 amino acids. Germline CDR1 LNHDA, CDR2 SQIVND (reference sequence). The ends lost 4 bases at V and 4 bases at J; junction bases unmatched: 5. The CDR3 bases are TGTGCCAGTAGTAGCCGGGACAGGCCCACCGGGGAGCTGTTTTTT. Translated, it gives CASSSRDRPTGELFF.

The chain recombines TRBV3-1 with TRBJ2-4, with TRBD1 as a possible D gene (6 bases). The CDR3 totals 15 residues. The ends were cut back, 3 bases at V and 2 bases at J, with 11 bases in the middle. Germline assignment: CDR1 LGHDT and CDR2 YNNKEL (reference sequence). The CDR3 DNA sequence: TGTGCCAGCAGCCAGGGGACAAACCCCAAAAACATTCAGTACTTC. This sequence encodes CASSQGTNPKNIQYF.

This clonotype was seen a few times. The J gene is TRBJ2-1, the V gene TRBV6-6; 7 bases are a match to TRBD1. CDR3 size: 15 residues. Germline V gene sequence: CDR1 MNHNY, CDR2 SVGAGI (reference sequence). V was pared by 0 bases and J by 10 bases, with 9 bases of the junction left unmatched. Written as DNA, the CDR3 is TGTGCCAGCAGTTACTCGGCGACAGGGCAACGGGAGCAGTTCTTC. It specifies CASSYSATGQREQFF.

The V and J genes are TRBV19 and TRBJ1-1, with D uncertain. The CDR3 is 14 residues long. V was clipped by 5 bases and J by 3 bases, with 13 bases between them. Germline values: CDR1 LNHDA, CDR2 SQIVND (reference sequence). This chain's CDR3 is CASSPDGGYTEAFF. CDR3 sequence (DNA): TGTGCCAGTAGTCCCGACGGTGGCTACACTGAAGCTTTCTTT.

In its sample, this clonotype was seen many times. The rearrangement links TRBV7-8 to TRBJ2-1; a weak D match, TRBD1 (5 bases). The CDR3 spans 12 residues. Germline V gene lookup returns CDR1 SGHVS and CDR2 FQNEAQ. The V gene lost 3 bases and the J gene lost 10 bases, with 10 bases spanning the gap. The CDR3 DNA reads TGTGCCAGCAGCTTTGGGGCAGGGGAGCAGTTCTTC. Translated: CASSFGAGEQFF.

The gene calls are TRBV7-6 and TRBJ2-3, with D hard to call. The CDR3 has 12 residues. V was clipped by 5 bases and J by 6 bases, with 9 bases between them. Germline V gene sequence: CDR1 SGHVS, CDR2 FNYEAQ. The DNA of the CDR3 is TGTGCCAGCAGCACCCCCCGGGATACGCAGTATTTT. Translation: CASSTPRDTQYF.

The chain employs TRBV20-1 and TRBJ1-5; the D gene is possibly TRBD1 (6 bases). Germline V gene lookup returns CDR1 DFQATT and CDR2 SNEGSKA (reference sequence). The CDR3 covers 13 residues. Trimming shortened V by 5 bases and J by 4 bases, and 12 bases separated the two germline ends. This CDR3 reads CSAPGVLNQPQHF. The CDR3 bases are TGCAGTGCTCCAGGGGTTTTGAATCAGCCCCAGCATTTT.

The chain carries TRBV2 and TRBJ1-5; unclear D gene. The V gene's germline CDR1 is SNHLY and CDR2 FYNNEI. V was trimmed by 0 bases and J by 4 bases, leaving 10 bases between them. This CDR3 is 15 amino acids long. The CDR3 DNA sequence: TGTGCCAGCAGTGAAGCGCTGGCAGCTAATCAGCCCCAGCATTTT. Its protein product is CASSEALAANQPQHF.

There are many counts of this clonotype. V gene TRBV3-1 combines with J gene TRBJ1-3, with D tentatively TRBD1 (5 bases). The ends were cut back, 2 bases at V and 4 bases at J, with 15 bases in the middle. Germline CDR1 and CDR2: LGHDT and YNNKEL (reference sequence). This CDR3 comprises 16 residues. CDR3 in amino acids: CASSQTSGLSGNTIYF. The DNA of the CDR3 is TGTGCCAGCAGCCAAACTTCGGGGCTGTCCGGAAACACCATATATTTT.

The V gene is TRBV10-3, the J gene TRBJ2-1, with a possible D match to TRBD1 (5 bases). Germline-derived CDR1 and CDR2 are ENHRY and SYGVKD. V was shortened by 6 bases and J by 4 bases, with 16 bases between the two germline ends. The CDR3 contains 15 residues. DNA of the CDR3: TGTGCCATCAGGATACAAAGCGACAGATACAATGAGCAGTTCTTC. Translated, it gives CAIRIQSDRYNEQFF.

This clonotype was counted between two and nine times. This chain uses TRBV20-1 with TRBJ2-7; 9 nucleotides agree with TRBD1. V trimming: 0 bases; J trimming: 2 bases; junction bases outside the gene matches: 8. CDR1 is DFQATT and CDR2 is SNEGSKA in the germline V gene (reference sequence). The CDR3 consists of 16 residues. The CDR3 sequence is CSARDLRTGVTYEQYF. DNA for the CDR3: TGCAGTGCTAGAGATCTACGGACAGGGGTAACCTACGAGCAGTACTTC.

This clonotype appeared a few times. The CDR3 nucleotides read TGTGCCAGCAGTTACTCGATGCCCCAGGGGGGGTTTCATGAGCAGTTCTTC. Protein: CASSYSMPQGGFHEQFF. This chain uses TRBV6-5 with TRBJ2-1, with D possibly being TRBD1 or TRBD2 (7 bases each). Germline-derived CDR1 and CDR2 are MNHEY and SVGAGI. CDR3 length: 17 residues. The germline V and J ends were trimmed by 0 bases and 8 bases, with 20 bases remaining between them.

The chain is built from TRBV3-1 and TRBJ2-1, with TRBD2 identical over 10 bases. The junction had 4 bases not matched to a gene; V was cut back by 4 bases and J by 7 bases. The CDR3 length is 14 residues. Per germline, CDR1 LGHDT and CDR2 YNNKEL (reference sequence). CDR3 sequence: CASSRILAGNEQFF. In DNA form, the CDR3 reads TGTGCCAGCAGCCGAATACTAGCGGGAAATGAGCAGTTCTTC.

V is TRBV4-2 and J is TRBJ1-1, with a tentative D call TRBD1 (5 bases). Germline lookup yields CDR1 LGHNA and CDR2 YNFKEQ. This CDR3 is built from 16 residues. Trimming shortened V by 2 bases and J by 2 bases, and 15 bases separated the two germline ends. CDR3 loop: CASSQYTGVANTEAFF. The DNA for the CDR3 is TGTGCCAGCAGCCAATATACAGGTGTGGCTAACACTGAAGCTTTCTTT.

The chain combines TRBV5-1 with TRBJ2-3; unclear D gene. The CDR3 covers 16 residues. V was pared by 3 bases and J by 2 bases, with 16 bases between. From germline, CDR1 is SGHRS and CDR2 YFSETQ. CDR3 sequence reads: CASSSPTLTHTDTQYF. The CDR3 nucleotides are TGCGCCAGCAGCTCACCGACTCTTACCCACACAGATACGCAGTATTTT.

V and J are TRBV5-1 and TRBJ2-3; D is unresolved. CDR3 length: 16 residues. Germline CDR1 and CDR2: SGHRS and YFSETQ. Trimming shortened V by 0 bases and J by 2 bases, and 13 bases separated the two germline ends. The CDR3 DNA is TGCGCCAGCAGCTTGGGAGTCGCGGCCCCCACAGATACGCAGTATTTT. It encodes CASSLGVAAPTDTQYF.

This chain uses TRBV7-6 with TRBJ2-3; 10 bases are shared with TRBD2. The V and J ends lost 5 bases and 5 bases, in that order; junction bases with no gene match: 16. This CDR3 spans 18 amino acids. Per germline, CDR1 SGHVS and CDR2 FNYEAQ. CDR3 amino acids: CASSHQAGGYSSGDTQYF. The CDR3 nucleotides read TGTGCCAGCAGCCACCAAGCGGGGGGGTACTCCTCAGGAGATACGCAGTATTTT. Based on the CDR3 plus reference TRBV7-6 and TRBJ2-3, the full variable domain is GAGVSQSPRYKVTKRGQDVALRCDPISGHVSLYWYRQALGQGPEFLTYFNYEAQQDKSGLPNDRFSAERPEGSISTLTIQRTEQRDSAMYRCASSHQAGGYSSGDTQYFGPGTRLTVL.

The chain uses TRBV19 and TRBJ2-1, with 13 nucleotides matching TRBD2. Germline V lookup: CDR1 LNHDA, CDR2 SQIVND (reference sequence). The CDR3 has 19 residues. V shed 3 bases and J 4 bases; nucleotides not matched to a gene: 12. CDR3 protein: CASSMIVGTSGASYNEQFF. DNA for the CDR3: TGTGCCAGTAGTATGATAGTCGGGACTAGCGGGGCCTCTTACAATGAGCAGTTCTTC. Combining the CDR3 with reference TRBV19 and TRBJ2-1 gives the whole variable domain DGGITQSPKYLFRKEGQNVTLSCEQNLNHDAMYWYRQDPGQGLRLIYYSQIVNDFQKGDIAEGYSVSREKKESFPLTVTSAQKNPTAFYLCASSMIVGTSGASYNEQFFGPGTRLTVL.